The following is a T cell receptor beta chain sequence with its context. Its antigen is not known. Looked up from germline, CDR1 is SGHVS and CDR2 is FQNEAQ. CDR3 length: 13 amino acids. V was trimmed by 6 bases and J by 5 bases, leaving 11 bases between them. The treatment denotes: some 19 received Ad26.COV2.S at low or high dose, single or two shots; about 5 received placebo; per-sample allocation not given. Material that was analyzed had been drawn on day 63 after the first vaccine or placebo injection. The record originates from a study of Ad26.COV2.S vaccination and SARS-CoV-2 variants. At the level of the study: Dosing was one shot or two shots 56 days apart. Findings and caveats of the study: TCR breadth and depth estimates may have understated total T cell responses. Spike-specific TCR breadth was greater in vaccine than placebo recipients.

The table came from immunoSEQ multiplex PCR; TCRdb's copy has only in-frame clones and leaves some out. The table has approximately 480,000 clones, approximately 90% seen once; the top ten hold around 13%. The receptor comes from a person aged 18-65 years who received the Ad26.COV2.S COVID-19 vaccine or a placebo. This specimen consisted of peripheral blood, obtained in a trial of Ad26.COV2.S vaccine versus placebo. V gene TRBV7-8 combines with J gene TRBJ1-5, with a weak D call TRBD1 (5 bases). The chain's CDR3 is CASSTGTYQPQHF. CDR3 DNA sequence: TGTGCCAGCAGTACCGGGACCTATCAGCCCCAGCATTTT.